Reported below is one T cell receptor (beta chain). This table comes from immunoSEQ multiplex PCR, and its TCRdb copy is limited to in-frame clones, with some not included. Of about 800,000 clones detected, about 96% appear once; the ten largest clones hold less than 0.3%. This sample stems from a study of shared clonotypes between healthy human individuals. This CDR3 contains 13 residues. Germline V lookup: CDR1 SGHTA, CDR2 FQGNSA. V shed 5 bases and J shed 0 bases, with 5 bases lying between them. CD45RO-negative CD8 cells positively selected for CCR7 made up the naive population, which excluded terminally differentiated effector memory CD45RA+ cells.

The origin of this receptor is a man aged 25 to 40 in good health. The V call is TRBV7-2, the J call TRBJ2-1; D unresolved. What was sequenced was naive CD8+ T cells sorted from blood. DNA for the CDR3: TGTGCCAGCAGCCTAAGCTCCTACAATGAGCAGTTCTTC. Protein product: CASSLSSYNEQFF.